This TCR beta chain was sequenced in a study of T cells in Graves' hyperthyroidism and ophthalmopathy. Diagnosis of hyperthyroidism was new in patients aged 18 to 65, and its duration was under 2 months. Blood was obtained at the first hyperthyroidism diagnosis, which preceded any ophthalmopathy symptoms. In the case of this clonotype: Its antigen is as yet unknown. Being one base from a much bigger clone, this may be a read error.

The study, taken as a whole, reports: Model output signaled ophthalmopathy a median approximately 6.2 months ahead of onset. Stable hyperthyroidism and ophthalmopathy were separated using 13 V-J signatures.

From RNA transcripts, TCR beta CDR3 regions were amplified. The HTBI primer set served for first-round RT-PCR of the TCR CDR3. TCRdb itself ran the multiplex PCR reads through MiXCR, one entry per CDR3 protein. The sample includes fewer than 450,000 distinct CDR3 sequences, about 18% of them seen just once. The CDR3 consists of 13 residues. CDR1 and CDR2 (germline): MNHEY, SMNVEV (reference sequence). What was sequenced was blood. J is TRBJ2-1 and V is TRBV27, with D possibly matching TRBD1 (5 bases). The source of this sequence is a woman in her 30s with Graves' hyperthyroidism that later progressed to Graves' ophthalmopathy. The CDR3 DNA is TGTGCCAGCGGTTTATCCAGGGTGCATGAGCAGTTCTTC. Protein sequence: CASGLSRVHEQFF.